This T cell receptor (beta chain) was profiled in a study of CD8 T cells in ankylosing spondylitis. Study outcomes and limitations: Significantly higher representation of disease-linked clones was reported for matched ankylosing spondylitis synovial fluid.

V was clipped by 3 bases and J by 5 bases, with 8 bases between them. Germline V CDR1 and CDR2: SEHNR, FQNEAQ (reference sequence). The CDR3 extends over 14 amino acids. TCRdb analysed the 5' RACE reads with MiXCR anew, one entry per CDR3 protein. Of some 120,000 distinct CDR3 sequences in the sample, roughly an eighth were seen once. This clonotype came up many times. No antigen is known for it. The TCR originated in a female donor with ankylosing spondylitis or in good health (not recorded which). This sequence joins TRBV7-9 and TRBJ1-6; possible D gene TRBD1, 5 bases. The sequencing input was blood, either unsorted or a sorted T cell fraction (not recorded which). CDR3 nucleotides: TGTGCCAGCAGCTTGGGGCAGAATAATTCACCCCTCCACTTT. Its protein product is CASSLGQNNSPLHF.